This TCR beta chain is drawn from a study of cytomegalovirus exposure and HLA in healthy donors. For the study at large: The study's early data release held roughly 90 million unique TCRs from HLA-typed donors.

Concerning this clone itself: What it recognizes is unknown.

Germline CDR1 reads MGHRA; CDR2 reads YSYEKL. The CDR3 is 15 residues long. After removal of 3 bases from V and 4 bases from J, the junction contained 8 bases not matched to a gene. Both 60 Vbeta primers and 13 Jbeta primers went into the PCR. Measured with immunoSEQ multiplex PCR; TCRdb has only the in-frame clones, and not every one. The data contain about 170,000 clones, 75% to 80% of them singletons. General observations from the study: Across all donors, roughly uniform sequencing depth was an assumption of the presence/absence analyses. In terms of immune exposure information, only CMV serostatus was available. Later analysis showed TCR association rates varying by HLA locus, highest for DRB1 and lowest for HLA-C.

The receptor was derived from a woman in her fifties or sixties in good health and CMV-seropositive. The chain couples TRBV4-1 to TRBJ2-7; 8 nucleotides align to TRBD1. Input material: PBMCs. DNA of the CDR3: TGCGCCAGCAGCCAGGGGGGACAGGTTGTTTACGAGCAGTACTTC. Translating gives CASSQGGQVVYEQYF.